Presented here are 20 T cell receptor beta chains from one specimen sequenced in a study of T cell repertoires in cytomegalovirus infection. TCRdb ran MiXCR on the reads and lists one entry per CDR3 protein. The repertoire includes 900,000 to 950,000 distinct CDR3 sequences, 25% to 40% of them detected once, and 13% sits in the top ten. These receptors' antigens are unknown. The sample in question was cultured CD8+ T cells from PBMCs, obtained from culture after CMV antigen stimulation. All receptors derive from a human donor in good health (CMV status not recorded). Some clones in this sample may be carry-over from other donors' samples.

The chain joins TRBV5-8 to TRBJ2-7; D is possibly TRBD2 (6 bases). The CDR3 has 14 amino acids. Looked up from germline, CDR1 is SGHTS and CDR2 is YDEGEE. Trimming pared 1 base from V and 0 bases from J, leaving 8 bases between. The CDR3 sequence is CASSLTDYSYEQYV. The CDR3 nucleotides are TGTGCCAGCAGCTTGACGGACTACTCCTACGAGCAGTACGTC.

This clonotype was seen more than once but under ten times. The chain has TRBV4-1 and TRBJ2-1, with D unresolved. V gave up 1 base and J gave up 5 bases, with 12 bases separating them. The CDR3 sequence is 15 residues long. Germline CDR1 reads MGHRA; CDR2 reads YSYEKL. The CDR3 DNA follows: TGCGCCAGCAGCCAAGTGGGCTCCGAGGACAATGAGCAGTTCTTC. Translating gives CASSQVGSEDNEQFF.

The V gene is TRBV19, the J gene TRBJ2-1, with D uncertain. V shed 1 base and J shed 9 bases, with 10 bases lying between them. CDR3 size: 13 residues. In germline, CDR1 is LNHDA, CDR2 SQIVND (reference sequence). DNA for the CDR3: TGTGCCAGTAGTATAGTTTGGGATCGTGAGCAGTTCTTC. Encoded protein: CASSIVWDREQFF. Based on the CDR3 plus reference TRBV19 and TRBJ2-1, the full variable domain is DGGITQSPKYLFRKEGQNVTLSCEQNLNHDAMYWYRQDPGQGLRLIYYSQIVNDFQKGDIAEGYSVSREKKESFPLTVTSAQKNPTAFYLCASSIVWDREQFFGPGTRLTVL.

The chain joins TRBV7-9 to TRBJ1-5; 12 nucleotides line up with TRBD1. V shed 1 base, J shed 3 bases, and the junction held 7 bases outside the gene matches. Germline V gene data show CDR1 as SEHNR and CDR2 as FQNEAQ (reference sequence). This CDR3 region has 18 residues. CDR3: CASSLGGQGAVANQPQHF. The CDR3 bases are TGTGCCAGCAGCTTAGGGGGACAGGGGGCTGTCGCCAATCAGCCCCAGCATTTT.

V gene TRBV6-2 or TRBV6-3 combines with J gene TRBJ2-1; a weak D match, TRBD2 (8 bases). Germline V gives CDR1 MNHEY, CDR2 SVGEGT. This CDR3 region has 18 residues. Deletions cut 10 bases from V and 0 bases from J, with 25 bases between. The CDR3: CAIQQGLAGPSSYNEQFF. The CDR3 DNA follows: TGTGCCATCCAACAGGGGTTAGCGGGGCCGAGCTCCTACAATGAGCAGTTCTTC.

This clonotype was detected only a few times. The chain carries TRBV19 and TRBJ1-2; TRBD1 is a possible D gene (5 bases). The germline V gene has CDR1 LNHDA and CDR2 SQIVND (reference sequence). The ends were cut back, 6 bases at V and 9 bases at J, with 17 bases in the middle. There are 13 residues in the CDR3. In DNA form, the CDR3 reads TGTGCCAGTAGGGGACGGGCACGGGAAAGCTACACCTTC. Its translation: CASRGRARESYTF. Supplemented by reference TRBV19 and TRBJ1-2, the full variable domain reads DGGITQSPKYLFRKEGQNVTLSCEQNLNHDAMYWYRQDPGQGLRLIYYSQIVNDFQKGDIAEGYSVSREKKESFPLTVTSAQKNPTAFYLCASRGRARESYTFGSGTRLTVV.

V and J are TRBV11-3 and TRBJ2-7; TRBD1 agrees at 9 bases. The germline V gene encodes CDR1 SGHNT and CDR2 YENEEA. The CDR3 is 15 residues long. After removal of 5 bases from V and 1 base from J, the junction contained 6 bases not matched to a gene. CDR3 sequence reads: CASSPSGTGSYEQYF. CDR3 coding DNA: TGTGCCAGCAGCCCCTCGGGGACAGGGTCCTACGAGCAGTACTTC.

The rearrangement links TRBV5-6 to TRBJ2-7; no definite D call. There are 14 residues in the CDR3. V dropped 4 bases and J dropped 1 base, with 12 bases sitting between them. The germline V gene has CDR1 SGHDT and CDR2 YYEEEE. CDR3 region: CASSTFLESYEQYV. The CDR3 nucleotides are TGTGCCAGCAGCACCTTTCTGGAATCCTACGAGCAGTACGTC.

A few counts support this clonotype. This rearrangement joins TRBV6-2 or TRBV6-3 to TRBJ2-5, with 14 bases that match TRBD2. J was trimmed by 5 bases and V by 0 bases; bases with no gene match: 8. This CDR3 has 18 amino acids. Germline-derived CDR1 and CDR2 are MNHEY and SVGEGT. DNA for the CDR3: TGTGCCAGCAGTTACTCGAAGACTAGCGGGGGGGCCCGGGAGACCCAGTACTTC. Residues: CASSYSKTSGGARETQYF.

The chain employs TRBV6-2 or TRBV6-3 and TRBJ1-4; D remains unclear. The CDR3 runs to 14 residues. Germline V gene data show CDR1 as MNHEY and CDR2 as SVGEGT. V gave up 6 bases and J gave up 5 bases, with 13 bases separating them. The CDR3 DNA sequence: TGTGCCAGCAGACCCGGGAGATTAAATGAAAAACTGTTTTTT. Amino acids: CASRPGRLNEKLFF.

The rearrangement joins TRBV6-5 to TRBJ2-3; D uncertain. Germline values: CDR1 MNHEY, CDR2 SVGAGI. V was clipped by 5 bases and J by 6 bases, with 12 bases between them. This CDR3 is 13 amino acids long. CDR3 in DNA: TGTGCCAGCAGTACGGCCGAGTACGATACGCAGTATTTT. It encodes CASSTAEYDTQYF.

V usage is TRBV6-6 and J usage is TRBJ1-5; TRBD1 agrees at 10 bases. Germline V gene sequence: CDR1 MNHNY, CDR2 SVGAGI (reference sequence). The CDR3 sequence is 17 residues long. V was pared by 6 bases and J by 0 bases, with 8 bases of the junction left unmatched. This CDR3 reads CASSIRQGAGSNQPQHF. CDR3 in DNA: TGTGCCAGCAGCATCAGACAGGGGGCGGGTAGCAATCAGCCCCAGCATTTT.

In this sample, this clonotype turned up a few times. V and J are TRBV7-6 and TRBJ1-2, with D possibly TRBD1 on 6 matching bases. Germline V gene lookup returns CDR1 SGHVS and CDR2 FNYEAQ. The CDR3 has 16 residues. Trimming pared 5 bases from V and 5 bases from J, leaving 21 bases between. CDR3 in amino acids: CASSDSQGSRLYGYTF. For the CDR3, the DNA is TGTGCCAGCAGCGATTCACAGGGTAGTCGTTTATATGGCTACACCTTC.

This clonotype has just a few counts. The J gene is TRBJ1-1, the V gene TRBV7-9; D not resolved. Deletions cut 2 bases from V and 6 bases from J, with 10 bases between. The CDR3 is 13 amino acids. CDR1 is SEHNR, CDR2 FQNEAQ, per germline (reference sequence). CDR3 sequence reads: CASSLWEDSEAFF. CDR3 sequence (DNA): TGTGCCAGCAGCTTATGGGAGGATTCTGAAGCTTTCTTT. Supplemented by reference TRBV7-9 and TRBJ1-1, the full variable domain reads DTGVSQNPRHKITKRGQNVTFRCDPISEHNRLYWYRQTLGQGPEFLTYFQNEAQLEKSRLLSDRFSAERPKGSFSTLEIQRTEQGDSAMYLCASSLWEDSEAFFGQGTRLTVV.

The V and J genes are TRBV11-3 and TRBJ1-1; 10 bases line up with TRBD1. From germline, CDR1 is SGHNT and CDR2 YENEEA. V dropped 5 bases and J dropped 3; count of bases not matched to a gene: 3. The CDR3 spans 14 residues. The chain's CDR3 is CASSRTGGDTEAFF. The DNA for the CDR3 is TGTGCCAGCAGCCGGACAGGGGGGGACACTGAAGCTTTCTTT.

This clonotype came up many times. The chain carries TRBV10-3 and TRBJ1-5; D possibly corresponds to TRBD1 (5 bases). CDR1 and CDR2 (germline): ENHRY, SYGVKD. This CDR3 has 16 residues. Trimming cost V 0 bases and J 0 bases, with 9 bases left between them. DNA of the CDR3: TGTGCCATCAGTGAGTCGGGGCCTTATAGCAATCAGCCCCAGCATTTT. This encodes CAISESGPYSNQPQHF.

Details on this clonotype: A much bigger clone sits one base away, suggesting this may be a read error. The chain is built from TRBV7-6 and TRBJ1-2; perhaps TRBD1 as D (5 bases). V lost 4 bases, J lost 9 bases, and 18 bases lay in between. This CDR3 is 14 amino acids long. Germline lookup yields CDR1 SGHVS and CDR2 FNYEAQ. The CDR3 reads CASSSPGDGYSYTF. The CDR3 coding sequence is TGTGCCAGCAGCTCTCCCGGGGACGGGTATAGCTACACCTTC.

The chain links TRBV2 to TRBJ2-2; D perhaps matches TRBD1 (5 bases). The germline V and J ends were trimmed by 5 bases and 2 bases, with 15 bases remaining between them. This CDR3 comprises 16 residues. The V gene's germline CDR1 is SNHLY and CDR2 FYNNEI. CDR3 residues: CASSRTHGGNTGELFF. The CDR3 DNA reads as TGTGCCAGCAGTCGGACACACGGTGGAAACACCGGGGAGCTGTTTTTT.

A few counts support this clonotype. V usage is TRBV7-8 and J usage is TRBJ1-4; the D is unclear. Trimming took 0 bases from V and 7 from J, leaving 21 bases between them. Looked up from germline, CDR1 is SGHVS and CDR2 is FQNEAQ. CDR3 length: 18 residues. CDR3 residues: CASSLARPWGEVVEKLFF. The CDR3 nucleotides are TGTGCCAGCAGCTTAGCGCGGCCATGGGGAGAGGTGGTTGAAAAACTGTTTTTT.

The CDR3, as DNA: TGTGCCAGCAGCCGGAAAGTGTCGGGTAGGAACATTCAGTACTTC. Protein: CASSRKVSGRNIQYF. The genes are TRBV7-3 and TRBJ2-4; D gene unclear. The CDR3 is 15 amino acids. Germline-derived CDR1 and CDR2 are SGHTA and FQGTGA. The V gene lost 5 bases and the J gene lost 7 bases, with 18 bases spanning the gap.